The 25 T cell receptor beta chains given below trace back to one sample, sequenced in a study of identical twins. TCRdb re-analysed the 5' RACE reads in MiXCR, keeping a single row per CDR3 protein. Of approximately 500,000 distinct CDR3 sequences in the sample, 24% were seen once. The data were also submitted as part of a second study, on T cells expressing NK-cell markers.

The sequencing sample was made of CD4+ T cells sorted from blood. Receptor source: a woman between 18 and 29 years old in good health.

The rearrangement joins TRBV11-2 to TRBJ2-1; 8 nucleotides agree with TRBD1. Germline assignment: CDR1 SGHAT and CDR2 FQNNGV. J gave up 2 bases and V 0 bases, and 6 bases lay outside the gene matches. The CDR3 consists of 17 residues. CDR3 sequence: CASSLESVRGPYNEQFF. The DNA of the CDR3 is TGTGCCAGCAGCTTAGAGTCTGTCAGGGGGCCCTACAATGAGCAGTTCTTC.

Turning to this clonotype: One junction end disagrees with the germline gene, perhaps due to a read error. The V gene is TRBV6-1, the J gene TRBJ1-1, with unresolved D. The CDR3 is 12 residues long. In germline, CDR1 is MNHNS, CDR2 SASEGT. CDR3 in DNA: TGTGCCAGCAGTGACAGGCGTACTGTAGCTTTCTTT. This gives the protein CASSDRRTVAFF.

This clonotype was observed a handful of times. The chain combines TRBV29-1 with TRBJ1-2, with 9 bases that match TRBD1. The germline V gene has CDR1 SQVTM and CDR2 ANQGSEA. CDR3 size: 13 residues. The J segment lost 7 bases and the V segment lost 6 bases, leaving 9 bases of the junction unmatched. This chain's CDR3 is CSVRRSTGGGYTF. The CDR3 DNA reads TGCAGCGTCCGACGGTCGACAGGGGGTGGCTACACCTTC.

The CDR3 protein is CASSFGQNNQPQHF. The CDR3 coding sequence is TGTGCCAGCAGTTTCGGACAGAACAATCAGCCCCAGCATTTT. V is TRBV12-3 or TRBV12-4 and J is TRBJ1-5, with TRBD1 as a possible D gene (6 bases). The CDR3 is 14 amino acids. Trimming removed 3 bases from V and 3 bases from J, with 9 bases in between.

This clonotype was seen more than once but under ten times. The CDR3 spells CSAAPPTHYEQYF. The CDR3 nucleotides are TGCAGTGCGGCGCCACCTACTCACTACGAGCAGTACTTC. The rearrangement joins TRBV20-1 to TRBJ2-7; D ambiguous. The CDR3 contains 13 residues. The V end lost 6 bases, the J end lost 3 bases, and 15 bases lay between the germline ends. Germline CDR1 is DFQATT and CDR2 is SNEGSKA (reference sequence).

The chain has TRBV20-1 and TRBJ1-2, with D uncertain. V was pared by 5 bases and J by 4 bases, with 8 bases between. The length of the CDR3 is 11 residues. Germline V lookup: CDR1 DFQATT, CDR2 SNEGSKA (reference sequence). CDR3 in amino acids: CSALRLYGYTF. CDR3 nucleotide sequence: TGCAGTGCTCTCCGACTCTATGGCTACACCTTC.

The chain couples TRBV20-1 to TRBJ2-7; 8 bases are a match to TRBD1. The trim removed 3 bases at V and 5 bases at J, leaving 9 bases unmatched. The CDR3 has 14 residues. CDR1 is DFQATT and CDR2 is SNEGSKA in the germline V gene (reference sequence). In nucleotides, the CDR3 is TGCAGTGCTAGGTGGGACAGGAGGGAGGACGAGCAGTACTTC. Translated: CSARWDRREDEQYF.

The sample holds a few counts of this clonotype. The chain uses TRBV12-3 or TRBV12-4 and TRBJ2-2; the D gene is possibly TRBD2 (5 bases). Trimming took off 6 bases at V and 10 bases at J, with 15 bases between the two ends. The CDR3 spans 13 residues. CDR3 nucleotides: TGTGCCAGCAGCTCCGGAGGAGCGGTGGAGCTGTTTTTT. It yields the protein CASSSGGAVELFF.

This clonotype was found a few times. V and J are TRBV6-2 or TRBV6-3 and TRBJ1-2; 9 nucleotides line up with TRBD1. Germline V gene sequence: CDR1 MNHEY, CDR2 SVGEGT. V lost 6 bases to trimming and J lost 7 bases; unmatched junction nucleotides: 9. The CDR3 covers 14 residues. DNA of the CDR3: TGTGCCAGCAGCCCCCGGACAGGGGATACTGGCTACACCTTC. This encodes CASSPRTGDTGYTF.

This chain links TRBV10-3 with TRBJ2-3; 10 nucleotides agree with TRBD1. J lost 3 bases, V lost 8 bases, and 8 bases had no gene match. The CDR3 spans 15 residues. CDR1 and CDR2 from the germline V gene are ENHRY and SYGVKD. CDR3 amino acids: CAIPSRDRGTDTQYF. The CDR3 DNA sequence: TGTGCCATCCCCTCCCGGGACAGGGGAACAGATACGCAGTATTTT.

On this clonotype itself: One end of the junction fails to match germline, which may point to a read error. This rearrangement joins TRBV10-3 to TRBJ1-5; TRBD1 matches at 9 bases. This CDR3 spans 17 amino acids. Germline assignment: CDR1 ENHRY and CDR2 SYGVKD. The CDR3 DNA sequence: TGTGCCATCAGTAAGTCCAGGAACAGGGGGCCAAATCAGCCCCAGCATTTT. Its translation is CAISKSRNRGPNQPQHF.

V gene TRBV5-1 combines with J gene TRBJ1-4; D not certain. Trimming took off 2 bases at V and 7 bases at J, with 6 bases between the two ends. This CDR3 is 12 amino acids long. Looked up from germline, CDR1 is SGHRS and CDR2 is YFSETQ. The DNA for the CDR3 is TGCGCCAGCAGCTTTGGAGGTGAAAAACTGTTTTTT. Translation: CASSFGGEKLFF. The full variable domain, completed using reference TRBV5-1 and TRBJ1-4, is KAGVTQTPRYLIKTRGQQVTLSCSPISGHRSVSWYQQTPGQGLQFLFEYFSETQRNKGNFPGRFSGRQFSNSRSEMNVSTLELGDSALYLCASSFGGEKLFFGSGTQLSVL.

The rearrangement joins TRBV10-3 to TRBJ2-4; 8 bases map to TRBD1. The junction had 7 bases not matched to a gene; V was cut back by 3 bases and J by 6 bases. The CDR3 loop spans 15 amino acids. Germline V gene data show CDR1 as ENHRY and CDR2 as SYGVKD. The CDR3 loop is CAISDAGGMRNIQYF. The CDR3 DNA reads TGTGCCATCAGTGACGCAGGGGGCATGAGAAACATTCAGTACTTC.

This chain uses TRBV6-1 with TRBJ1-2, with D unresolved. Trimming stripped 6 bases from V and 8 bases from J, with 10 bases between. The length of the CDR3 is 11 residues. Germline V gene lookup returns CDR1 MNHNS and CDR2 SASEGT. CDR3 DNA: TGTGCCAGCAGCGAGACGGGAGGCTACACCTTC. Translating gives CASSETGGYTF.

The CDR3 region is CSATGTSYEQYF. The CDR3 DNA reads as TGCAGTGCTACCGGGACCTCCTACGAGCAGTACTTC. The genes are TRBV20-1 and TRBJ2-7, with D tentatively TRBD1 or TRBD2 (5 bases each). The V and J ends lost 4 bases and 0 bases respectively, with 7 bases between them. This CDR3 spans 12 amino acids. CDR1 is DFQATT, CDR2 SNEGSKA, per germline (reference sequence).

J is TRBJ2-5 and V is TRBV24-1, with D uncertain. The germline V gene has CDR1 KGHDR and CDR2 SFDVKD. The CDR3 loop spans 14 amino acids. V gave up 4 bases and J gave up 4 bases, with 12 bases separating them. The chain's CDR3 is CATSDSLGGETQYF. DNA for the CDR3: TGTGCCACCAGTGACTCCCTCGGCGGAGAGACCCAGTACTTC.

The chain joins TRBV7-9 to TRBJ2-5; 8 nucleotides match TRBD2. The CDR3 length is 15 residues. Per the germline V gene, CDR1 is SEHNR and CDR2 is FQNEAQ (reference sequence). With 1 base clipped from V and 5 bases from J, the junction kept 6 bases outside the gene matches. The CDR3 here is CASSLGAGGVETQYF. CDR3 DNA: TGTGCCAGCAGCTTAGGGGCGGGAGGTGTTGAGACCCAGTACTTC.

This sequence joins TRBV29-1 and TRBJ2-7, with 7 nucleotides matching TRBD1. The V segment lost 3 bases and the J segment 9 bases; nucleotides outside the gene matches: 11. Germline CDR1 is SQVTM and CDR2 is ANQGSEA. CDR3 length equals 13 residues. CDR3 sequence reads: CSVERTQGTGQYF. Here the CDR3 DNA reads TGCAGCGTTGAGAGGACACAGGGGACGGGGCAGTACTTC.

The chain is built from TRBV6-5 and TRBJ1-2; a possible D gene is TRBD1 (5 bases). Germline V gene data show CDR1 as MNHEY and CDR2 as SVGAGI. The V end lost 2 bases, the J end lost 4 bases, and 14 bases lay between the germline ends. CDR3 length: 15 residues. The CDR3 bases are TGTGCCAGCAGTTACGAGTTTCAGGGCGGCTATGGCTACACCTTC. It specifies CASSYEFQGGYGYTF.

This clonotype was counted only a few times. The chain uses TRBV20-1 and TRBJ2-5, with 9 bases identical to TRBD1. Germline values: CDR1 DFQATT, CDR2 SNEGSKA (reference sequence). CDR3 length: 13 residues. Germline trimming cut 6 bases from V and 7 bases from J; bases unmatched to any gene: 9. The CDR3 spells CSANSDRGVTQYF. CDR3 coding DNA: TGCAGTGCGAATTCCGACAGGGGGGTGACCCAGTACTTC.

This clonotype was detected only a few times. Here the CDR3 DNA reads TGTGCCAGCAGCGTGGAACCAGGGGGCAATGAAAAACTGTTTTTT. It yields the protein CASSVEPGGNEKLFF. The chain employs TRBV9 and TRBJ1-4; TRBD1 agrees at 8 bases. The CDR3 has 15 residues. V lost 2 bases to trimming and J lost 5 bases; unmatched junction nucleotides: 5. Per the germline V gene, CDR1 is SGDLS and CDR2 is YYNGEE.

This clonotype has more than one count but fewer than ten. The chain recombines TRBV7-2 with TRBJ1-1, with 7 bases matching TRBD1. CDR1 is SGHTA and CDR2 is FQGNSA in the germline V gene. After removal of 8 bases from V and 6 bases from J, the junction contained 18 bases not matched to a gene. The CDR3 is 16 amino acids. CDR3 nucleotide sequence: TGTGCCAGCGTATCGGGGAGGGGGCTGACGGTATCTGAAGCTTTCTTT. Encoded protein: CASVSGRGLTVSEAFF.

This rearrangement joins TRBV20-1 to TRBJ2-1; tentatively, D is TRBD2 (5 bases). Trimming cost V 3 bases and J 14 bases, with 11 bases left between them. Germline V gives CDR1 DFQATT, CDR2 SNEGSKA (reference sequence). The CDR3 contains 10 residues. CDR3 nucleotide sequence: TGCAGTGCTAGGCAGAGGGTGGAGTTCTTC. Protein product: CSARQRVEFF.

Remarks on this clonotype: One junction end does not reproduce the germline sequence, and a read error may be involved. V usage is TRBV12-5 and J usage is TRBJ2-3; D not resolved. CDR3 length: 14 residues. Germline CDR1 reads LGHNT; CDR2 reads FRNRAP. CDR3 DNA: TGTGCTAGTGGTTTGGTACAAGTCTCAGAGACGCAGTATTTT. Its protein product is CASGLVQVSETQYF.

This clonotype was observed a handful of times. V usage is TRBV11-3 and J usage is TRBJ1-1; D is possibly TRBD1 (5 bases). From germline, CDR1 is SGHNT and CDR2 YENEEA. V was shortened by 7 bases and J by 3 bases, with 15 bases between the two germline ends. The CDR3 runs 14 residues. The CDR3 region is CASKFTRGDTEAFF. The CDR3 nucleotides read TGTGCCAGCAAATTTACACGGGGCGACACTGAAGCTTTCTTT. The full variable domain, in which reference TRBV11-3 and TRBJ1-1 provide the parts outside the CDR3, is EAGVVQSPRYKIIEKKQPVAFWCNPISGHNTLYWYLQNLGQGPELLIRYENEEAVDDSQLPKDRFSAERLKGVDSTLKIQPAELGDSAVYLCASKFTRGDTEAFFGQGTRLTVV.